These 28 T cell receptor beta chains originate from one sample sequenced in a study of Ad26.COV2.S vaccination and SARS-CoV-2 variants. Method: immunoSEQ multiplex PCR; TCRdb's copy keeps in-frame clones and lacks some. In the table there are a few hundred thousand clones, about 90% of which are singletons. Stated treatment: roughly 19 received Ad26.COV2.S at low or high dose, single or two shots; about 5 received placebo; per-sample allocation not given. Specimen acquisition occurred on day 63 following the initial vaccine or placebo injection. This specimen was peripheral blood, taken in a trial of Ad26.COV2.S vaccine versus placebo. Receptors originate from a person between 18 and 65 years old who received the Ad26.COV2.S COVID-19 vaccine or a placebo.

This clone is a singleton in its sample. The CDR3 DNA follows: TGTGCCAGCAGTTTAGGAATGCCATCTCGCACAGATACGCAGTATTTT. Translated, it gives CASSLGMPSRTDTQYF. The rearrangement joins TRBV27 to TRBJ2-3; unclear D gene. Per germline, CDR1 MNHEY and CDR2 SMNVEV (reference sequence). CDR3 size: 16 residues. Trimming cost V 2 bases and J 1 base, with 13 bases left between them.

This clone was counted once. This chain joins TRBV2 and TRBJ1-1; unclear D gene. The ends were cut back, 7 bases at V and 3 bases at J, with 12 bases in the middle. CDR1 and CDR2 from the germline V gene are SNHLY and FYNNEI. The length of the CDR3 is 13 residues. The CDR3: CASKDVGYTEAFF. CDR3 in DNA: TGTGCCAGCAAAGATGTGGGGTACACTGAAGCTTTCTTT.

This rearrangement joins TRBV21-1 to TRBJ2-3; the table's D gene call, TRBD2, was not cross checked with the DNA. TRBV21-1 is reported as a pseudogene. The CDR3 totals 19 residues. CDR3 DNA: TGTGCCAGCAGCAAAGGAATTCCCTTCCGGGAGGGTGACACAGATACGCAGTATTTT. Translation: CASSKGIPFREGDTDTQYF.

This chain connects TRBV6-5 to TRBJ2-3; D perhaps matches TRBD1 (6 bases). V was pared by 7 bases and J by 6 bases, with 20 bases between. Looked up from germline, CDR1 is MNHEY and CDR2 is SVGAGI. The CDR3 sequence is 15 residues long. The CDR3 here is CASKWGQGRVDTQYF. The CDR3, as DNA: TGTGCCAGCAAATGGGGCCAGGGGCGAGTGGATACGCAGTATTTT.

Concerning this clone: Different DNA sequences within this sample yield the same CDR3. The gene calls are TRBV2 and TRBJ2-3; the D is unclear. V was clipped by 5 bases and J by 0 bases, with 3 bases between them. The CDR3 sequence is 12 residues long. CDR1 and CDR2 (germline): SNHLY, FYNNEI. This chain's CDR3 is CASSPSTDTQYF. Written as DNA, the CDR3 is TGTGCCAGCAGTCCTAGCACAGATACGCAGTATTTT.

The genes are TRBV7-3 and TRBJ2-6, with 7 bases that match TRBD2. The V and J ends lost 5 bases and 2 bases, in that order; junction bases with no gene match: 12. The germline gives CDR1 SGHTA, CDR2 FQGTGA. This CDR3 is 18 amino acids long. The chain's CDR3 is CASSPVGGRMAGANVLTF. For the CDR3, the DNA is TGTGCCAGCAGCCCTGTGGGAGGGAGAATGGCTGGGGCCAACGTCCTGACTTTC. The entire variable domain, with the rest obtained from reference TRBV7-3 and TRBJ2-6, is as follows: GAGVSQTPSNKVTEKGKYVELRCDPISGHTALYWYRQSLGQGPEFLIYFQGTGAADDSGLPNDRFFAVRPEGSVSTLKIQRTERGDSAVYLCASSPVGGRMAGANVLTFGAGSRLTVL.

The V and J genes are TRBV4-1 and TRBJ1-2, with unresolved D. Trimming cost V 1 base and J 5 bases, with 14 bases left between them. The CDR3 extends over 15 amino acids. Germline V gene sequence: CDR1 MGHRA, CDR2 YSYEKL. In DNA, the CDR3 is TGCGCCAGCAGCCAAGTGGACTCCGGAGAATATGGCTACACCTTC. Translated: CASSQVDSGEYGYTF.

In its sample, this clone was seen many times. The chain carries TRBV25-1 and TRBJ2-1; 7 nucleotides match TRBD2. There are 14 residues in the CDR3. Germline-derived CDR1 and CDR2 are MGHDK and SYGVNS. Losses at the gene ends were 4 bases for V and 5 bases for J; bases not matched to a gene: 5. Written as DNA, the CDR3 is TGTGCCAGCAGTGTGGCTAGCGGAAACAATGAGCAGTTCTTC. It translates to CASSVASGNNEQFF.

The rearrangement uses TRBV7-2 and TRBJ2-2; 7 nucleotides agree with TRBD2. Germline CDR1 and CDR2: SGHTA and FQGNSA. V dropped 1 base and J dropped 0; count of bases not matched to a gene: 8. There are 18 residues in the CDR3. CDR3: CASSLGGLGAANTGELFF. CDR3 coding DNA: TGTGCCAGCAGCTTAGGCGGACTAGGAGCGGCGAACACCGGGGAGCTGTTTTTT.

This clone was seen just once. This sequence joins TRBV28 and TRBJ2-2; D is possibly TRBD2 (6 bases). Trimming removed 4 bases at V and 0 bases at J, with 12 bases between. The germline CDR1 and CDR2 sequences are MDHEN and SYDVKM. The CDR3 runs to 16 residues. The CDR3 here is CASSSAGTSNTGELFF. The DNA of the CDR3 is TGTGCCAGCAGTTCGGCGGGAACCTCGAACACCGGGGAGCTGTTTTTT.

This chain uses TRBV7-9 with TRBJ2-1; no definite D call. The ends were cut back, 6 bases at V and 4 bases at J, with 16 bases in the middle. Germline CDR1 and CDR2: SEHNR and FQNEAQ (reference sequence). The CDR3 runs to 15 residues. CDR3 coding DNA: TGTGCCAGCAGGCTGGCGGCGGCCCCGTACAATGAGCAGTTCTTC. Its protein is CASRLAAAPYNEQFF.

This chain links TRBV30 with TRBJ1-5; a possible D gene is TRBD1 (5 bases). This CDR3 spans 14 amino acids. CDR1 GTSNPN and CDR2 SVGIG come from the germline V gene (reference sequence). V was shortened by 3 bases and J by 6 bases, with 15 bases between the two germline ends. CDR3 amino acids: CAWSTDISRQPQHF. The CDR3 nucleotides are TGTGCCTGGAGCACGGACATTTCCCGTCAGCCCCAGCATTTT.

Concerning this clone itself: The identical CDR3 is also encoded by other nucleotide sequences in the sample. V and J are TRBV3-1 (or the pseudogene TRBV3-2) and TRBJ1-3; D gene ambiguous. CDR3 length equals 15 residues. V lost 0 bases, J lost 2 bases, and 8 bases lay in between. Per the germline V gene, CDR1 is LGHDT and CDR2 is YNNKEL (reference sequence). CDR3 loop: CASSQDPGAGNTIYF. The CDR3 nucleotides are TGTGCCAGCAGCCAAGATCCTGGAGCTGGAAACACCATATATTTT.

This chain connects TRBV18 to TRBJ2-1, with D perhaps TRBD1 (6 bases). Germline V gene lookup returns CDR1 KGHSH and CDR2 LQKENI. V lost 2 bases, J lost 3 bases, and 11 bases lay in between. There are 15 residues in the CDR3. The CDR3 protein is CASSPTGSLYNEQFF. In DNA form, the CDR3 reads TGTGCCAGCTCACCAACAGGGTCGCTCTACAATGAGCAGTTCTTC.

This chain uses TRBV30 with TRBJ2-7; 7 bases align to TRBD2. Germline V lookup: CDR1 GTSNPN, CDR2 SVGIG (reference sequence). The trim removed 1 base at V and 6 bases at J, leaving 3 bases unmatched. There are 12 residues in the CDR3. The DNA for the CDR3 is TGTGCCTGGAGTGACGGGGGGTTCGAGCAGTACTTC. This codes for CAWSDGGFEQYF.

The chain combines TRBV10-2 with TRBJ2-1; D might be TRBD1 or TRBD2, each matching 5 bases. CDR3 length equals 16 residues. Germline loops: CDR1 WSHSY, CDR2 SAAADI. The V and J ends lost 4 bases and 8 bases respectively, with 21 bases between them. CDR3 nucleotide sequence: TGCGCCAGCAGTGGGGGGACCCTACCCCTAGTCCATGAGCAGTTCTTC. It specifies CASSGGTLPLVHEQFF.

CDR3 in DNA: TGTGCCAGCAGTTGGGTACAGGCCGCCACTGAAGCTTTCTTT. It translates to CASSWVQAATEAFF. V usage is TRBV6-2 or TRBV6-3 and J usage is TRBJ1-1, with a possible D match to TRBD1 (5 bases). Germline CDR1 and CDR2: MNHEY and SVGEGT. There are 14 residues in the CDR3. V dropped 4 bases and J dropped 4 bases, with 13 bases sitting between them.

V gene TRBV9 combines with J gene TRBJ2-5, with TRBD1 matching 7 bases. V lost 3 bases, J lost 2 bases, and 4 bases stayed unmatched. Germline CDR1 reads SGDLS; CDR2 reads YYNGEE. The CDR3 runs to 14 residues. The CDR3 coding sequence is TGTGCCAGCAGCGCAGGACAGGAGCAAGAGACCCAGTACTTC. Translated, it gives CASSAGQEQETQYF.

This chain links TRBV11-2 with TRBJ1-1; D gene ambiguous. The CDR3 is made up of 16 amino acids. Trimming removed 0 bases from V and 1 base from J, with 12 bases in between. Germline assignment: CDR1 SGHAT and CDR2 FQNNGV. CDR3 nucleotides: TGTGCCAGCAGCTTAGATCGCGGCAGGAGGAACACTGAAGCTTTCTTT. This gives the protein CASSLDRGRRNTEAFF.

This chain connects TRBV4-2 to TRBJ1-1; D is unresolved. Per germline, CDR1 LGHNA and CDR2 YNFKEQ. With 1 base removed from V and 6 bases from J, the gap between germline ends came to 12 bases. The length of the CDR3 is 14 residues. CDR3 loop: CASSQGLRGAEAFF. The CDR3, as DNA: TGTGCCAGCAGCCAAGGGTTGCGTGGCGCTGAAGCTTTCTTT.

This clone has more than one count but fewer than ten. The chain couples TRBV11-2 to TRBJ2-7, with 10 bases lining up with TRBD2. Germline CDR1 reads SGHAT; CDR2 reads FQNNGV. V lost 4 bases to trimming and J lost 7 bases; unmatched junction nucleotides: 16. CDR3 length: 17 residues. In DNA, the CDR3 is TGTGCCAGCAGCTGGAGGGGAGGTCTAGCGGGAGTGGGAGAGCAGTACTTC. It encodes CASSWRGGLAGVGEQYF.

This rearrangement joins TRBV4-2 to TRBJ2-7; D assignment may be TRBD1 or TRBD2 (5 bases each). CDR1 is LGHNA and CDR2 is YNFKEQ in the germline V gene. The CDR3 has 12 residues. V was clipped by 1 base and J by 5 bases, with 6 bases between them. CDR3 residues: CASSQGDDEQYF. CDR3 sequence (DNA): TGTGCCAGCAGCCAAGGGGACGACGAGCAGTACTTC.

V is TRBV3-1 (or the pseudogene TRBV3-2) and J is TRBJ2-1, with 8 bases aligning to TRBD2. The CDR3 covers 19 residues. The germline gives CDR1 LGHDT, CDR2 YNNKEL (reference sequence). V was clipped by 4 bases and J by 4 bases; unmatched bases: 18. The CDR3: CASSPSPSWVREEYNEQFF. The CDR3 coding sequence is TGTGCCAGCAGCCCTTCACCCTCATGGGTGCGGGAGGAGTACAATGAGCAGTTCTTC.

This chain joins TRBV2 and TRBJ2-1; 12 positions agree with TRBD2. This CDR3 has 15 amino acids. Germline V CDR1 and CDR2: SNHLY, FYNNEI. J was trimmed by 8 bases and V by 4 bases; bases with no gene match: 6. CDR3 in amino acids: CASSASTSGSYEQFF. CDR3 sequence (DNA): TGTGCCAGCAGTGCCTCGACTAGCGGGAGCTATGAGCAGTTCTTC.

This chain uses TRBV10-3 with TRBJ1-1; 7 bases align to TRBD1. The CDR3 covers 13 residues. CDR1 and CDR2 from the germline V gene are ENHRY and SYGVKD. With 10 bases clipped from V and 4 bases from J, the junction kept 9 bases outside the gene matches. Written as DNA, the CDR3 is TGTGCCACCGGGAACAGGGGTGGCACTGAAGCTTTCTTT. Amino acids: CATGNRGGTEAFF.

This chain links TRBV28 with TRBJ2-5, with D perhaps TRBD2 (5 bases). CDR1 and CDR2 from the germline V gene are MDHEN and SYDVKM. The V end was cut by 6 bases, the J end by 2 bases, with 19 bases between. The CDR3 consists of 16 residues. CDR3 in amino acids: CASSPLSPEGQETQYF. The DNA of the CDR3 is TGTGCCAGCAGCCCCCTTAGCCCCGAGGGACAAGAGACCCAGTACTTC.

The gene calls are TRBV5-1 and TRBJ2-7; D might be TRBD2 (5 bases). The V gene's germline CDR1 is SGHRS and CDR2 YFSETQ. The CDR3 is made up of 14 amino acids. Trimming left V 5 bases short and J 2 bases short, with 14 bases between. The CDR3 protein is CASRDNRGTYEQYF. The CDR3, as DNA: TGCGCCAGCAGAGACAACCGGGGAACCTACGAGCAGTACTTC.

This clone has a single count. The CDR3: CASSVGGRSTDTQYF. Written as DNA, the CDR3 is TGTGCCAGCAGCGTAGGGGGCAGGAGCACAGATACGCAGTATTTT. The rearrangement links TRBV9 to TRBJ2-3; tentatively, D is TRBD1 (5 bases). V lost 0 bases, J lost 0 bases, and 8 bases lay in between. CDR3 length: 15 amino acids. The germline V gene has CDR1 SGDLS and CDR2 YYNGEE.